Shown below are 2 T cell receptor beta chains from a single sample sequenced in a study of PD-L1 blockade in urothelial cancer. Assay: immunoSEQ multiplex PCR; the TCRdb copy retains only in-frame clones and omits some. This sample has approximately 110,000 clones; roughly 84% occur once, and the top ten carry roughly 2.3%. The source was PBMCs, collected around atezolizumab (anti-PD-L1) treatment. Receptor source: a man in his fifties or sixties with urothelial cancer.

The gene calls are TRBV6-1 and TRBJ2-7; 15 bases match TRBD2. This CDR3 has 15 residues. The V and J ends lost 6 bases and 11 bases, in that order; junction bases with no gene match: 11. Germline lookup yields CDR1 MNHNS and CDR2 SASEGT. The CDR3 here is CASRSSGTSGRMEYF. The CDR3 nucleotides read TGTGCCAGCAGGTCCTCGGGGACTAGCGGGAGGATGGAGTACTTC.

The rearrangement uses TRBV7-9 and TRBJ2-6, with 9 nucleotides matching TRBD2. This CDR3 contains 18 residues. CDR1 is SEHNR, CDR2 FQNEAQ, per germline (reference sequence). The V gene end was trimmed by 7 bases and the J gene end by 4 bases; junction bases not matched to a gene: 14. CDR3 region: CASNQGLASYAGANVLTF. The CDR3 DNA reads as TGTGCCAGCAACCAAGGACTAGCGTCTTATGCCGGGGCCAACGTCCTGACTTTC.